The present T cell receptor beta chain was sequenced within a study of shared clonotypes between healthy human individuals. TCRdb's copy holds only in-frame clones and misses some; the assay was immunoSEQ multiplex PCR. This repertoire shows around 430,000 clones, roughly 80% found once; its top ten account for approximately 13%. The CDR3 covers 17 residues. Unmatched junction bases numbered 21, after V lost 7 bases and J lost 9 bases. The germline gives CDR1 SEHNR, CDR2 FQNEAQ (reference sequence). Sequenced input: PBMCs. The sequence was obtained from a woman aged 40-49 years in good health. Some clones in this sample may be carry-over from other donors' samples. The rearrangement joins TRBV7-9 to TRBJ2-1; TRBD2 aligns across 7 bases. In DNA form, the CDR3 reads TGTGCCAGCAACTCTCCTGGCGGGAGTTGGGATAAGCGTGAGCAGTTCTTC. Translating gives CASNSPGGSWDKREQFF.